The 2 T cell receptor beta chains below come from one sample, sequenced in a study of T-cell memory formation after mild COVID-19. TCRdb redid the calling of the 5' RACE reads with MiXCR, one entry per CDR3 protein. The table has approximately 250,000 distinct CDR3 sequences, 15% seen once. Sequencing was carried out using PBMCs or a T cell subset sorted from them (not recorded which). These receptors were obtained from an adult woman who had mild COVID-19 (a few samples of this study predate the infection). Cell type and time point are not known.

A few counts support this clonotype. J is TRBJ1-1 and V is TRBV29-1; no firm D call. V lost 3 bases to trimming and J lost 0 bases, with 5 bases between them. Per germline, CDR1 SQVTM and CDR2 ANQGSEA. The CDR3 loop spans 12 amino acids. The CDR3 DNA reads as TGCAGCGTTGACAGGATGAACACTGAAGCTTTCTTT. Its translation: CSVDRMNTEAFF.

The sample holds a few counts of this clonotype. The rearrangement uses TRBV20-1 and TRBJ1-2; the D is unclear. Germline values: CDR1 DFQATT, CDR2 SNEGSKA (reference sequence). Trimming removed 0 bases from V and 0 bases from J, with 8 bases in between. The length of the CDR3 is 14 residues. The chain's CDR3 is CSARDYSTNYGYTF. Here the CDR3 DNA reads TGCAGTGCTAGAGATTACAGTACTAACTATGGCTACACCTTC.